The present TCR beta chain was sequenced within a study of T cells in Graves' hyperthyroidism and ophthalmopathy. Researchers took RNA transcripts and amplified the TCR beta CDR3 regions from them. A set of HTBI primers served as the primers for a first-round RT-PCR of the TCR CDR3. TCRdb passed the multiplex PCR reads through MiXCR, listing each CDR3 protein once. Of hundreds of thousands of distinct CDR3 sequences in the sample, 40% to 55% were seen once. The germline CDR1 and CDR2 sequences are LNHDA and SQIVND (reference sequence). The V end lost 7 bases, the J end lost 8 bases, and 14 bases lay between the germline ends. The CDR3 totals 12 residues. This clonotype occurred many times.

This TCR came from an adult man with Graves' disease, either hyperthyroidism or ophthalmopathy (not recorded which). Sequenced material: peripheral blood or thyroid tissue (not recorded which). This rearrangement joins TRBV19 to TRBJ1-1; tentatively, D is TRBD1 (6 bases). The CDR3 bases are TGTGCCAGTAATGCTCGGACAGACGAAGCTTTCTTT. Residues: CASNARTDEAFF. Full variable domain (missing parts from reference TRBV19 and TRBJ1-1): DGGITQSPKYLFRKEGQNVTLSCEQNLNHDAMYWYRQDPGQGLRLIYYSQIVNDFQKGDIAEGYSVSREKKESFPLTVTSAQKNPTAFYLCASNARTDEAFFGQGTRLTVV.